These 5 T cell receptor beta chains came from one sample sequenced in a study of OX40 agonist ivuxolimab in advanced cancers. Assay used: immunoSEQ multiplex PCR; TCRdb lists only in-frame clones, some missing. This table holds tens of thousands of clones, roughly 84% found once. The sample in question was CD4+ or CD8+ T cells sorted from blood, obtained in a trial of the OX40 agonist ivuxolimab. Receptor source: an adult with an advanced solid tumor such as melanoma, head and neck, liver or kidney cancer.

The chain has TRBV11-2 and TRBJ2-7; D is perhaps TRBD1 (6 bases). Germline assignment: CDR1 SGHAT and CDR2 FQNNGV. The V end was cut by 5 bases, the J end by 3 bases, with 20 bases between. CDR3 length: 16 residues. DNA for the CDR3: TGTGCCAGCAGCGCACAGGGCCGTGGGTTAGTCTACGAGCAGTACTTC. Translated, it gives CASSAQGRGLVYEQYF.

The chain carries TRBV5-1 and TRBJ2-7; the D gene is possibly TRBD1 (5 bases). V was shortened by 4 bases and J by 4 bases, with 9 bases between the two germline ends. In germline, CDR1 is SGHRS, CDR2 YFSETQ. The CDR3 has 12 amino acids. The CDR3 here is CASSTQGYEQYF. CDR3 nucleotide sequence: TGCGCCAGCAGCACTCAGGGTTACGAGCAGTACTTC. Variable domain in full (rest from reference TRBV5-1 and TRBJ2-7): KAGVTQTPRYLIKTRGQQVTLSCSPISGHRSVSWYQQTPGQGLQFLFEYFSETQRNKGNFPGRFSGRQFSNSRSEMNVSTLELGDSALYLCASSTQGYEQYFGPGTRLTVT.

The CDR3 nucleotides read TGTGCCAGTAGTATACGTTCGGGGGGCACAGATACGCAGTATTTT. This gives the protein CASSIRSGGTDTQYF. V gene TRBV19 combines with J gene TRBJ2-3, with D perhaps matching TRBD2 (6 bases). V shed 2 bases and J shed 1 base, with 10 bases lying between them. Germline lookup yields CDR1 LNHDA and CDR2 SQIVND (reference sequence). This CDR3 is built from 15 residues. Full variable domain (remainder filled in from reference TRBV19 and TRBJ2-3): DGGITQSPKYLFRKEGQNVTLSCEQNLNHDAMYWYRQDPGQGLRLIYYSQIVNDFQKGDIAEGYSVSREKKESFPLTVTSAQKNPTAFYLCASSIRSGGTDTQYFGPGTRLTVL.

This clone was seen only a few times. V and J are TRBV18 and TRBJ1-3; TRBD1 aligns across 7 bases. Trimming removed 4 bases from V and 0 bases from J; junction bases left unmatched: 9. Germline CDR1 KGHSH, CDR2 LQKENI. This CDR3 spans 17 amino acids. The DNA of the CDR3 is TGTGCCAGCTCACGGGGACAGATCCAGAGCTCTGGAAACACCATATATTTT. Translation gives CASSRGQIQSSGNTIYF. The full variable domain, its missing parts supplied by reference TRBV18 and TRBJ1-3, is NAGVMQNPRHLVRRRGQEARLRCSPMKGHSHVYWYRQLPEEGLKFMVYLQKENIIDESGMPKERFSAEFPKEGPSILRIQQVVRGDSAAYFCASSRGQIQSSGNTIYFGEGSWLTVV.

The chain links TRBV19 to TRBJ2-7; no reliable D call. The CDR3 consists of 14 residues. V dropped 0 bases and J dropped 9 bases, with 15 bases sitting between them. Germline assignment: CDR1 LNHDA and CDR2 SQIVND (reference sequence). The CDR3 here is CASSIDLASPGQYF. In DNA, the CDR3 is TGTGCCAGTAGTATAGATCTCGCATCCCCCGGGCAGTACTTC.